In its sample, the clone carrying this T cell receptor (beta chain) was seen a few times. Its antigen is as yet unknown. This specimen belongs to a study of blood T cells in healthy people across ages. Study findings and constraints: There was a strong correlation between TCR beta diversity and naive T cell percentage.

Extraction yielded at least 5 micrograms of total RNA per sample. Together with a sample-barcoded 5' primer, a J-beta primer mix was included in a second PCR lasting about 7 to 11 cycles. CDR3-containing paired-end reads numbered at least 2.5 million in each sample. From the 5' RACE reads, TCRdb called clonotypes with MiXCR, one entry per CDR3 protein. The sample contains 1,800,000 or so distinct CDR3 sequences, around 40% of which appear only once. Between the trimmed V and J ends, which lost 3 bases and 6 bases, there was a span of 16 bases. Germline V gene data show CDR1 as ENHRY and CDR2 as SYGVKD. This CDR3 contains 15 residues.

This chain connects TRBV10-3 to TRBJ2-3; the D call may be TRBD1 or TRBD2 (5 bases each). The clonotype comes from a human donor in good health. Sequenced sample: blood. The CDR3 loop is CAISDGFGAGDTQYF. CDR3 coding DNA: TGTGCCATCAGTGATGGTTTCGGGGCTGGGGATACGCAGTATTTT.